This T cell receptor (beta chain) was obtained from a study of cytomegalovirus exposure and HLA in healthy donors. Overall study results and limits: CMV antigen specificity was confirmed in vitro for three CMV-associated chains. Association of some 18,000 TCR beta sequences with HLA alleles was found at 0.05 false discovery rate in a later analysis. Fewer N-insertions than the approximately 700-donor mean were reportedly shown by an Asian-associated ancestry cluster in a later analysis. A link between a missense DCLRE1C variant and TCR beta V- and J-gene trimming emerged from a later analysis.

Primers for the PCR totalled 60 Vbeta and 13 Jbeta. Sequencing was performed with immunoSEQ multiplex PCR; in TCRdb, only in-frame clones are kept and a portion is missing. The table has roughly 220,000 clones, 75% to 85% seen once. Concerning this clone: Its specificity is not known.

This receptor was identified in a woman aged 40 to 50 in good health and CMV-seronegative. What was sequenced was PBMCs.

The CDR3 reads CASSLLLRGTDTQYF. DNA of the CDR3: TGTGCCAGCAGCTTACTGTTGAGGGGCACAGATACGCAGTATTTT. The rearrangement links TRBV7-6 to TRBJ2-3, with D perhaps TRBD2 (5 bases). V gave up 2 bases and J gave up 1 base, with 10 bases separating them. The CDR3 consists of 15 residues. Germline values: CDR1 SGHVS, CDR2 FNYEAQ.